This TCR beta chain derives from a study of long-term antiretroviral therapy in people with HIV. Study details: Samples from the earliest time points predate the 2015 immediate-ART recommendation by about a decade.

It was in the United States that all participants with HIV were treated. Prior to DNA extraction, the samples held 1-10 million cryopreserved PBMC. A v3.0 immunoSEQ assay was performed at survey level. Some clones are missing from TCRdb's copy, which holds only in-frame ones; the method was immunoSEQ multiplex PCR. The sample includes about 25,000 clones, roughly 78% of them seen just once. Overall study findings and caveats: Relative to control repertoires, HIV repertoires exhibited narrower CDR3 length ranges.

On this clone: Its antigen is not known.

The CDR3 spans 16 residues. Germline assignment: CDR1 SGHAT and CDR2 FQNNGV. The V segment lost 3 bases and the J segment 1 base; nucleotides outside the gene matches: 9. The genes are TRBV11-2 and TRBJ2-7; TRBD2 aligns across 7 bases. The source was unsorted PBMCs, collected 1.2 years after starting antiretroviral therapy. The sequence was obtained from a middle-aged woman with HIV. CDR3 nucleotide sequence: TGTGCCAGCAGCTTTGTCAATCCGGGGGGATCCTACGAGCAGTACTTC. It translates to CASSFVNPGGSYEQYF.